Shown below are 29 T cell receptor beta chains from a single sample sequenced in a study of early T cells in non-severe SARS-CoV-2 infection (dated by TCRdb to the early 2020s). Library prep was done by 5' RACE. Instrument used: NextSeq 500. Starting from the raw public reads, TCRdb applied fastp trimming at Q25, assembled clones with MiXCR and retained in-frame beta chains. When rows share a CDR3 protein, they turn into one entry using the most common DNA and genes. Across this sample there are tens of thousands of distinct CDR3 sequences, with 5.5% to 7.5% seen only once. The ten most abundant clones make up just under 8% of the sample. The sample comprised whole blood. These receptors all stem from an adult who was a healthcare worker with PCR-confirmed SARS-CoV-2 infection or an uninfected control (not recorded which).

This clonotype was counted at least ten times. The CDR3 DNA reads TGTGCCTGGAACAGGGGATATGATCAGCCCCAGCATTTT. It yields the protein CAWNRGYDQPQHF. The J gene is TRBJ1-5, the V gene TRBV30; 7 bases line up with TRBD1. CDR1 is GTSNPN and CDR2 is SVGIG in the germline V gene (reference sequence). The CDR3 runs to 13 residues. Unmatched junction bases numbered 5, after V lost 4 bases and J lost 5 bases. Together with reference TRBV30 and TRBJ1-5, the CDR3 gives the full variable domain: SQTIHQWPATLVQPVGSPLSLECTVEGTSNPNLYWYRQAAGRGLQLLFYSVGIGQISSEVPQNLSASRPQDRQFILSSKKLLLSDSGFYLCAWNRGYDQPQHFGDGTRLSIL.

In this sample, this clonotype turned up many times. The chain uses TRBV5-6 and TRBJ1-3; TRBD1 aligns across 8 bases. J was trimmed by 3 bases and V by 4 bases; bases with no gene match: 3. In germline, CDR1 is SGHDT, CDR2 YYEEEE. The CDR3 loop spans 14 amino acids. In DNA, the CDR3 is TGTGCCAGCAGCATCGACAGGGGTGGAAACACCATATATTTT. Amino acids: CASSIDRGGNTIYF.

This clonotype was observed many times. The chain recombines TRBV29-1 with TRBJ1-2; perhaps TRBD1 as D (6 bases). V was trimmed by 1 base and J by 2 bases, leaving 11 bases between them. The CDR3 has 14 amino acids. The germline gives CDR1 SQVTM, CDR2 ANQGSEA. This chain's CDR3 is CSVEVRGRNYGYTF. CDR3 coding DNA: TGCAGCGTTGAAGTCCGGGGGCGCAACTATGGCTACACCTTC.

The chain uses TRBV11-2 and TRBJ1-1; D might be TRBD1 (5 bases). This CDR3 is 15 amino acids long. Per germline, CDR1 SGHAT and CDR2 FQNNGV. V lost 4 bases, J lost 0 bases, and 12 bases lay in between. CDR3 DNA sequence: TGTGCCAGCAGCTCCTCAGGGCTCATGAACACTGAAGCTTTCTTT. Translating gives CASSSSGLMNTEAFF.

Ten or more counts support this clonotype. The chain couples TRBV5-1 to TRBJ1-5; D possibly corresponds to TRBD1 (5 bases). Germline-derived CDR1 and CDR2 are SGHRS and YFSETQ. The germline V and J ends were trimmed by 0 bases and 5 bases, with 6 bases remaining between them. This CDR3 is 13 amino acids long. CDR3 nucleotides: TGCGCCAGCAGCTTGGGAGGGGATCAGCCCCAGCATTTT. Translated: CASSLGGDQPQHF.

The sample holds a few counts of this clonotype. The rearrangement uses TRBV12-3 or TRBV12-4 and TRBJ1-1; 9 positions agree with TRBD1. The CDR3 totals 14 residues. The ends lost 5 bases at V and 6 bases at J; junction bases unmatched: 7. CDR3 sequence (DNA): TGTGCCAGCAGTAACCGGGACAGGGAGGCTGAAGCTTTCTTT. Amino acid sequence: CASSNRDREAEAFF.

This clonotype was observed a handful of times. The gene calls are TRBV10-2 and TRBJ2-1; perhaps D is TRBD1 or TRBD2 (5 bases each). The CDR3 has 14 amino acids. Germline V gene data show CDR1 as WSHSY and CDR2 as SAAADI. Trimming took off 3 bases at V and 13 bases at J, with 19 bases between the two ends. The CDR3 region has the DNA TGCGCCAGCAGTGACCCGGGACCAGCAACCTCTCAGTTCTTC. It encodes CASSDPGPATSQFF.

This clonotype was seen only a few times. The V call is TRBV5-5, the J call TRBJ2-3; D is ambiguous. Germline CDR1 SGHKS, CDR2 YYEKEE (reference sequence). V was trimmed by 1 base and J by 2 bases, leaving 5 bases between them. The CDR3 loop spans 13 amino acids. The CDR3 spells CASSLISTDTQYF. Here the CDR3 DNA reads TGTGCCAGCAGCTTGATATCCACAGATACGCAGTATTTT.

The rearrangement joins TRBV7-9 to TRBJ1-4; unclear D gene. Trimming pared 1 base from V and 4 bases from J, leaving 7 bases between. In germline, CDR1 is SEHNR, CDR2 FQNEAQ (reference sequence). The CDR3 is made up of 14 amino acids. The DNA for the CDR3 is TGTGCCAGCAGCTTAGGAGGGAATAATGAAAAACTGTTTTTT. As protein: CASSLGGNNEKLFF. The entire variable domain, with the rest obtained from reference TRBV7-9 and TRBJ1-4, is as follows: DTGVSQNPRHKITKRGQNVTFRCDPISEHNRLYWYRQTLGQGPEFLTYFQNEAQLEKSRLLSDRFSAERPKGSFSTLEIQRTEQGDSAMYLCASSLGGNNEKLFFGSGTQLSVL.

The J gene is TRBJ2-4, the V gene TRBV7-9; D is uncertain. The length of the CDR3 is 14 residues. Trimming removed 7 bases from V and 0 bases from J, with 10 bases in between. The germline CDR1 and CDR2 sequences are SEHNR and FQNEAQ (reference sequence). CDR3 nucleotide sequence: TGTGCCAGCAACATACAAGAAGCCAAAAACATTCAGTACTTC. Translation gives CASNIQEAKNIQYF.

This clonotype was seen repeatedly, ten times or more. V and J are TRBV7-8 and TRBJ2-5; 10 bases fit TRBD1. This CDR3 comprises 16 residues. CDR1 and CDR2 from the germline V gene are SGHVS and FQNEAQ. After removal of 5 bases from V and 5 bases from J, the junction contained 11 bases not matched to a gene. The CDR3 nucleotides are TGTGCCAGCAGCGCTGGAGGGACAGGGGTTTTTGAGACCCAGTACTTC. Residues: CASSAGGTGVFETQYF. Looking up the rest from reference TRBV7-8 and TRBJ2-5 gives the full variable domain: GAGVSQSPRYKVAKRGQDVALRCDPISGHVSLFWYQQALGQGPEFLTYFQNEAQLDKSGLPSDRFFAERPEGSVSTLKIQRTQQEDSAVYLCASSAGGTGVFETQYFGPGTRLLVL.

At least ten counts were recorded for this clonotype. The V and J genes are TRBV5-1 and TRBJ2-3; TRBD2 matches 13 bases. The junction had 4 bases not matched to a gene; V was cut back by 0 bases and J by 0 bases. Germline CDR1 SGHRS, CDR2 YFSETQ. The CDR3 has 18 amino acids. This chain's CDR3 is CASSLGLAGGPSTDTQYF. Written as DNA, the CDR3 is TGCGCCAGCAGCTTGGGACTAGCGGGGGGCCCTAGCACAGATACGCAGTATTTT.

This clonotype was detected ten times or more. The chain employs TRBV5-4 and TRBJ2-1; TRBD2 matches 10 bases. After removal of 2 bases from V and 0 bases from J, the junction contained 5 bases not matched to a gene. Germline values: CDR1 SGHNT, CDR2 YYREEE (reference sequence). This CDR3 has 17 amino acids. CDR3 DNA sequence: TGTGCCAGCAGCTTTGGACTAGCGGACTTCTCCTACAATGAGCAGTTCTTC. This encodes CASSFGLADFSYNEQFF.

Notes on this clonotype: Germline and junction disagree at one end, which may indicate a read error. The chain employs TRBV11-2 and TRBJ1-1; perhaps TRBD1 as D (5 bases). Germline V lookup: CDR1 SGHAT, CDR2 FQNNGV. CDR3 length: 15 residues. The CDR3 reads CASSVDSFRNTEAFF. Here the CDR3 DNA reads TGTGCCAGCAGCGTAGACAGTTTTCGGAACACTGAAGCTTTCTTT.

This clonotype was seen at least ten times. The chain links TRBV18 to TRBJ2-6, with TRBD2 identical over 10 bases. There are 17 residues in the CDR3. Germline CDR1 and CDR2: KGHSH and LQKENI. V lost 4 bases to trimming and J lost 4 bases; unmatched junction nucleotides: 7. CDR3 sequence reads: CASSRTSGPRGANVLTF. CDR3 nucleotides: TGTGCCAGCTCACGGACTAGCGGCCCCCGAGGGGCCAACGTCCTGACTTTC.

The chain joins TRBV7-9 to TRBJ2-7; TRBD1 aligns across 10 bases. This CDR3 contains 17 residues. The junction had 14 bases not matched to a gene; V was cut back by 6 bases and J by 3 bases. The V gene's germline CDR1 is SEHNR and CDR2 FQNEAQ (reference sequence). The CDR3 region has the DNA TGTGCCAGCAGTCAAGTCATCGGCGGGACAGGGGTCTACGAGCAGTACTTC. It is translated as CASSQVIGGTGVYEQYF.

This clonotype was detected many times. The V gene is TRBV10-3, the J gene TRBJ1-1; the D is unclear. This CDR3 has 13 residues. Germline CDR1 is ENHRY and CDR2 is SYGVKD. Trimming took off 2 bases at V and 6 bases at J, with 10 bases between the two ends. The CDR3 DNA reads as TGTGCCATCAGTGAGACGGGGAAACCTGAAGCTTTCTTT. The encoded protein is CAISETGKPEAFF.

This clonotype has a handful of counts. The chain recombines TRBV5-5 with TRBJ2-1; D uncertain. CDR3 size: 12 residues. Germline V lookup: CDR1 SGHKS, CDR2 YYEKEE (reference sequence). The V end lost 2 bases, the J end lost 9 bases, and 9 bases lay between the germline ends. Here the CDR3 reads CASSFSAVEQFF. DNA of the CDR3: TGTGCCAGCAGCTTTTCTGCAGTTGAGCAGTTCTTC.

This clonotype was counted ten times or more. The gene calls are TRBV28 and TRBJ2-5; no firm D call. Germline CDR1 and CDR2: MDHEN and SYDVKM. The germline V and J ends were trimmed by 6 bases and 3 bases, with 5 bases remaining between them. CDR3 length: 11 residues. This CDR3 is CASREEETQYF. CDR3 nucleotide sequence: TGTGCCAGCAGAGAAGAAGAGACCCAGTACTTC.

The rearrangement uses TRBV11-1 and TRBJ2-2, with TRBD1 matching over 12 bases. Trimming removed 2 bases from V and 3 bases from J; junction bases left unmatched: 10. CDR3 length: 19 amino acids. CDR1 is SGHAT and CDR2 is FQDESV in the germline V gene (reference sequence). CDR3 residues: CASSLSGTGGYPYTGELFF. For the CDR3, the DNA is TGTGCCAGCAGCTTATCCGGGACAGGGGGCTATCCGTACACCGGGGAGCTGTTTTTT.

The rearrangement joins TRBV18 to TRBJ1-1; D call uncertain. V was cut by 5 bases and J by 1 base, with 17 bases left in between. There are 16 residues in the CDR3. CDR1 and CDR2 (germline): KGHSH, LQKENI. CDR3 sequence reads: CASSDHGGQENTEAFF. CDR3 in DNA: TGTGCCAGCTCAGACCACGGTGGGCAAGAGAACACTGAAGCTTTCTTT.

This clonotype was counted many times. The V call is TRBV28, the J call TRBJ1-5; 8 bases align to TRBD1. After removal of 5 bases from V and 1 base from J, the junction contained 7 bases not matched to a gene. Germline CDR1 MDHEN, CDR2 SYDVKM. The CDR3 consists of 16 residues. The CDR3 reads CASSTGGGWSNQPQHF. The CDR3 DNA is TGTGCCAGCAGTACAGGGGGGGGTTGGAGCAATCAGCCCCAGCATTTT.

This clonotype was detected many times. The chain employs TRBV9 and TRBJ2-7, with D tentatively TRBD1 or TRBD2 (5 bases each). Germline CDR1 is SGDLS and CDR2 is YYNGEE. Trimming cost V 1 base and J 6 bases, with 11 bases left between them. This CDR3 comprises 13 residues. The DNA for the CDR3 is TGTGCCAGCAGCGTACGCTGGGACGGCGAGCAGTACTTC. It specifies CASSVRWDGEQYF.

The chain employs TRBV29-1 and TRBJ2-7; perhaps TRBD1 as D (6 bases). Trimming took 5 bases from V and 2 from J, leaving 19 bases between them. CDR1 is SQVTM and CDR2 is ANQGSEA in the germline V gene. This CDR3 contains 15 residues. The CDR3 nucleotides are TGCAGCGTTTACACAGGGCTACTGCCACCCTACGAGCAGTACTTC. Protein sequence: CSVYTGLLPPYEQYF.

This chain joins TRBV6-2 or TRBV6-3 and TRBJ2-3; tentative D call: TRBD2 (5 bases). CDR3 length: 14 residues. The V gene's germline CDR1 is MNHEY and CDR2 SVGEGT. V lost 6 bases, J lost 5 bases, and 15 bases lay in between. CDR3 coding DNA: TGTGCCAGCAGCTCCGGGCCTGGAGGAGATACGCAGTATTTT. This encodes CASSSGPGGDTQYF.

This chain links TRBV20-1 with TRBJ2-1, with unresolved D. The V end was cut by 6 bases, the J end by 10 bases, with 13 bases between. This CDR3 contains 11 residues. The V gene's germline CDR1 is DFQATT and CDR2 SNEGSKA (reference sequence). Here the CDR3 DNA reads TGCAGTGCCCCCGGGCAGCGAGAGCAGTTCTTC. It specifies CSAPGQREQFF.

In this sample, this clonotype turned up a few times. The chain is built from TRBV12-2 and TRBJ2-5; the D call in the table, TRBD2, was not verified against the DNA. TRBV12-2 is a documented pseudogene. CDR3 length equals 11 residues. As DNA, the CDR3 is TGTGCAAGTCGCCCTTGGGACTACCAGTACTTC. This translates into CASRPWDYQYF.

This clonotype was seen at least ten times. The V gene is TRBV18, the J gene TRBJ1-1; 7 nucleotides line up with TRBD1. From germline, CDR1 is KGHSH and CDR2 LQKENI. The CDR3 extends over 16 amino acids. V was pared by 1 base and J by 0 bases, with 5 bases of the junction left unmatched. CDR3 DNA sequence: TGTGCCAGCTCACCACAGGGGGCACGAATGAACACTGAAGCTTTCTTT. Its protein product is CASSPQGARMNTEAFF.

The rearrangement links TRBV30 to TRBJ2-3; 11 nucleotides line up with TRBD1. Germline V gene data show CDR1 as GTSNPN and CDR2 as SVGIG (reference sequence). The CDR3 runs 15 residues. The junction had 8 bases not matched to a gene; V was cut back by 2 bases and J by 7 bases. CDR3 bases: TGTGCCTGGAGTCAGAGGGACAGGGGGTTATATACGCAGTATTTT. This encodes CAWSQRDRGLYTQYF.